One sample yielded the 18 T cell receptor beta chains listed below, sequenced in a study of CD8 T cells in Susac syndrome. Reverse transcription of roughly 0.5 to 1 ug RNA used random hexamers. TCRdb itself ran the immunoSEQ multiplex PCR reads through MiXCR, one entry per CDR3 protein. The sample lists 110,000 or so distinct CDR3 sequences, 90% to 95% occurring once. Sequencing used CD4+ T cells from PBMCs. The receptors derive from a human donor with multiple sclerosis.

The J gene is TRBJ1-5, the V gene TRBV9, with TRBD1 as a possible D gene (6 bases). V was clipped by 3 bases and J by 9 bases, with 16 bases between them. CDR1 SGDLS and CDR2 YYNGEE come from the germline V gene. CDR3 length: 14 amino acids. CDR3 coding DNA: TGTGCCAGCAGCGCCCCAGGGGCCGGAGGGCCCCAGCATTTT. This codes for CASSAPGAGGPQHF.

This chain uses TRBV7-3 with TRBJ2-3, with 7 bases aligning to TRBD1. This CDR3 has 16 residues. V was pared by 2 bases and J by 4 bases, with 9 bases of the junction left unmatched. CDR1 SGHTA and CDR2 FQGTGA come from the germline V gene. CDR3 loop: CASSLYRGSEADTQYF. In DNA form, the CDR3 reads TGTGCCAGCAGCTTATACAGGGGAAGTGAGGCAGATACGCAGTATTTT.

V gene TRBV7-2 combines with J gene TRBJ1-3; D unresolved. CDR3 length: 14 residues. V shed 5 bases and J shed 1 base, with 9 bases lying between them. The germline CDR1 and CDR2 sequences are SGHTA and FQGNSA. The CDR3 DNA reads TGTGCCAGCAGCGATCGGGCTTCTGGAAACACCATATATTTT. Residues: CASSDRASGNTIYF.

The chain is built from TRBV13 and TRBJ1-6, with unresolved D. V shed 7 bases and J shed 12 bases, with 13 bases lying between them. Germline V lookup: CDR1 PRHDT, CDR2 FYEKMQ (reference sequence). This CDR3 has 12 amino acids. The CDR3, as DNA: TGTGCCAGCACCCAGATCCCTGGACCCCTCCACTTT. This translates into CASTQIPGPLHF.

The CDR3 nucleotides are TGTGCCAGCAGTTTGGGTCTCTATGGCTACACCTTC. Its translation is CASSLGLYGYTF. This chain links TRBV12-3 or TRBV12-4 with TRBJ1-2; D call uncertain. Trimming pared 3 bases from V and 4 bases from J, leaving 6 bases between. The CDR3 has 12 amino acids.

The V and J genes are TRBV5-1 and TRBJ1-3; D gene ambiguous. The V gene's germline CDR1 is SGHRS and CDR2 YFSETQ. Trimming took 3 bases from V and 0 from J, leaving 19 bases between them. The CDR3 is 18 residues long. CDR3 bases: TGCGCCAGCAGCTCCCACACCGCCCATACGGCCTCTGGAAACACCATATATTTT. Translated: CASSSHTAHTASGNTIYF.

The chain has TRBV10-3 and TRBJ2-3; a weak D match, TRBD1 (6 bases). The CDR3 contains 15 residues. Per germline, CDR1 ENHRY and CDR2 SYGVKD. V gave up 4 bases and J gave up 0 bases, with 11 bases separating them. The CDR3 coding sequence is TGTGCCATCAGTGGGCAGGGGCCGAGCACAGATACGCAGTATTTT. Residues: CAISGQGPSTDTQYF.

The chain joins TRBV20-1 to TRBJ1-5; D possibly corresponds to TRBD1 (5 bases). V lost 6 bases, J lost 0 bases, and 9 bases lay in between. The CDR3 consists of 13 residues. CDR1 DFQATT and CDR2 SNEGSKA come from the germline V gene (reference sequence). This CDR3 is CSAAQVSNQPQHF. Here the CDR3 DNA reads TGCAGTGCGGCACAGGTTAGCAATCAGCCCCAGCATTTT.

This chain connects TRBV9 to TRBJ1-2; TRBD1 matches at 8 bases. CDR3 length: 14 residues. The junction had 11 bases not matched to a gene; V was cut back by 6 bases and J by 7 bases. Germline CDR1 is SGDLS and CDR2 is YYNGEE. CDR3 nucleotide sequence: TGTGCCAGCAACGATCCTCAGGGGGCCGGTGGCTACACCTTC. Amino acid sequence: CASNDPQGAGGYTF.

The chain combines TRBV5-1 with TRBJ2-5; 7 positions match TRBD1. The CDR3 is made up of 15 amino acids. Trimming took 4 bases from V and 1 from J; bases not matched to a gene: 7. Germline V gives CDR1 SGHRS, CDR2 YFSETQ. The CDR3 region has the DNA TGCGCCAGCAGCCCCGGGACAGTCTCCCAAGAGACCCAGTACTTC. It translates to CASSPGTVSQETQYF.

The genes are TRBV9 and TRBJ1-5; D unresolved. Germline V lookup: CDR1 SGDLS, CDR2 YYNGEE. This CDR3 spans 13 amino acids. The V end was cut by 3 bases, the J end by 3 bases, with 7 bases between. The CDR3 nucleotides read TGTGCCAGCAGCGGAGGGTCCAATCAGCCCCAGCATTTT. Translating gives CASSGGSNQPQHF.

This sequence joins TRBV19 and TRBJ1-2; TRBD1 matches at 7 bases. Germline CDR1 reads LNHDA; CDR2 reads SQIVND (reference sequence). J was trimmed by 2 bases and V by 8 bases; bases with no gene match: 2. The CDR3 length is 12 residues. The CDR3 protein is CASETGNYGYTF. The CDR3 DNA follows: TGTGCCAGTGAGACAGGGAACTATGGCTACACCTTC.

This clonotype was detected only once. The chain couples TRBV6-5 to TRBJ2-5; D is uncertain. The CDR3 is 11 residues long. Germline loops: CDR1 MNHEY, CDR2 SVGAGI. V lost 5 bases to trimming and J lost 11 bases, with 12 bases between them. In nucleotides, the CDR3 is TGTGCCAGCAGTCGATCGTCCACACAGTACTTC. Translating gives CASSRSSTQYF.

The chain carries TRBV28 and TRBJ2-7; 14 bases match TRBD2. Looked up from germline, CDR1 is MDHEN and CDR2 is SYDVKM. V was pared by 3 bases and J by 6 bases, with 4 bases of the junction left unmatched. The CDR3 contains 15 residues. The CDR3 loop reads CASSLGTSGGFEQYF. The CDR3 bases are TGTGCCAGCAGTTTGGGGACTAGCGGGGGATTCGAGCAGTACTTC.

The CDR3 nucleotides are TGTGCCAGCAGCTCGTACCAAGAGACCCAGTACTTC. Translating gives CASSSYQETQYF. V is TRBV7-9 and J is TRBJ2-5; D is uncertain. With 4 bases removed from V and 0 bases from J, the gap between germline ends came to 3 bases. CDR3 size: 12 residues. Germline V lookup: CDR1 SEHNR, CDR2 FQNEAQ (reference sequence).

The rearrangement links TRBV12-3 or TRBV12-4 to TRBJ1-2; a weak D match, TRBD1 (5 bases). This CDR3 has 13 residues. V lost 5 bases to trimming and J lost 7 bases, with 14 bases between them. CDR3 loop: CASSPLVRGGYTF. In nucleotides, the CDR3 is TGTGCCAGCAGTCCCCTTGTAAGGGGTGGCTACACCTTC.

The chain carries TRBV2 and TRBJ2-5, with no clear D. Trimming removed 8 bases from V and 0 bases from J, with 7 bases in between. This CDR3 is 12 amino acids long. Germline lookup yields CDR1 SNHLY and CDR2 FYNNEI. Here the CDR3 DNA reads TGTGCCAGCGGCAGGTACCAAGAGACCCAGTACTTC. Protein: CASGRYQETQYF. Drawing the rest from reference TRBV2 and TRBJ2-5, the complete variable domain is EPEVTQTPSHQVTQMGQEVILRCVPISNHLYFYWYRQILGQKVEFLVSFYNNEISEKSEIFDDQFSVERPDGSNFTLKIRSTKLEDSAMYFCASGRYQETQYFGPGTRLLVL.

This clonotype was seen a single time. The CDR3 bases are TGTGCCAGCAGCTGGGACTCAACGGGGAATTCACCCCTCCACTTT. This sequence encodes CASSWDSTGNSPLHF. The rearrangement links TRBV7-9 to TRBJ1-6; a weak D match, TRBD1 (5 bases). From germline, CDR1 is SEHNR and CDR2 FQNEAQ (reference sequence). The ends were cut back, 4 bases at V and 7 bases at J, with 14 bases in the middle. This CDR3 contains 15 residues.